A single sample gave rise to the 27 T cell receptor beta chains below, sequenced in a study of blood T cell repertoires in COVID-19. This table comes from immunoSEQ multiplex PCR, and its TCRdb copy is limited to in-frame clones, with some not included. Counted here are some 180,000 clones, approximately 92% occurring once; the ten biggest clones make up approximately 0.5%. The sample was peripheral blood. Receptors were obtained from a man aged 45-65 years with acute or convalescent COVID-19.

J is TRBJ2-2 and V is TRBV5-1; 7 bases fit TRBD1. The germline gives CDR1 SGHRS, CDR2 YFSETQ. V was clipped by 4 bases and J by 3 bases; unmatched bases: 6. The CDR3 totals 15 residues. The CDR3 DNA reads as TGCGCCAGCAGCCCCGGGACAGCCGACACCGGGGAGCTGTTTTTT. Translating it yields CASSPGTADTGELFF. The full variable domain, completed using reference TRBV5-1 and TRBJ2-2, is KAGVTQTPRYLIKTRGQQVTLSCSPISGHRSVSWYQQTPGQGLQFLFEYFSETQRNKGNFPGRFSGRQFSNSRSEMNVSTLELGDSALYLCASSPGTADTGELFFGEGSRLTVL.

The V and J genes are TRBV24-1 and TRBJ1-2; possibly TRBD1 for D (5 bases). The CDR3 length is 14 residues. CDR1 KGHDR and CDR2 SFDVKD come from the germline V gene. Trimming stripped 4 bases from V and 2 bases from J, with 10 bases between. CDR3 protein: CATSDQTENYGYTF. The CDR3 nucleotides are TGTGCCACCAGTGACCAGACAGAAAACTATGGCTACACCTTC.

The sample holds a few counts of this clone. V is TRBV28 and J is TRBJ1-5; the D gene is possibly TRBD1 (5 bases). Germline V gene lookup returns CDR1 MDHEN and CDR2 SYDVKM. This CDR3 has 15 residues. Trimming pared 6 bases from V and 6 bases from J, leaving 18 bases between. CDR3 sequence: CASSRGTPFGQPQHF. CDR3 bases: TGTGCCAGCAGCCGGGGGACGCCCTTTGGTCAGCCCCAGCATTTT.

The gene calls are TRBV28 and TRBJ1-2, with D perhaps TRBD1 (5 bases). V gave up 6 bases and J gave up 8 bases, with 19 bases separating them. This CDR3 region has 14 residues. CDR1 and CDR2 (germline): MDHEN, SYDVKM. The CDR3 spells CASRSPGLGNGYTF. For the CDR3, the DNA is TGTGCCAGCAGATCCCCGGGACTGGGGAACGGCTACACCTTC.

This sequence joins TRBV2 and TRBJ2-3; 7 nucleotides agree with TRBD2. The J segment lost 2 bases and the V segment lost 10 bases, leaving 12 bases of the junction unmatched. The germline gives CDR1 SNHLY, CDR2 FYNNEI. The length of the CDR3 is 15 residues. CDR3 sequence: CATGRGSRPTDTQYF. CDR3 DNA: TGTGCCACCGGCCGCGGGAGTAGGCCCACAGATACGCAGTATTTT.

This chain connects TRBV4-2 to TRBJ1-4; TRBD1 is a possible D gene (5 bases). This CDR3 is built from 15 residues. The V gene lost 2 bases and the J gene lost 0 bases, with 7 bases spanning the gap. Germline CDR1 is LGHNA and CDR2 is YNFKEQ. CDR3 DNA: TGTGCCAGCAGCCAACCAGGGACAACTAATGAAAAACTGTTTTTT. Its translation is CASSQPGTTNEKLFF.

The V call is TRBV19, the J call TRBJ2-3, with 12 bases identical to TRBD2. J was trimmed by 5 bases and V by 6 bases; bases with no gene match: 6. Germline CDR1 reads LNHDA; CDR2 reads SQIVND (reference sequence). This CDR3 contains 15 residues. This chain's CDR3 is CASSKTSGSIDTQYF. The CDR3 DNA follows: TGTGCCAGTAGCAAGACTAGCGGGAGTATAGATACGCAGTATTTT.

V usage is TRBV28 and J usage is TRBJ1-6; D remains unclear. CDR1 and CDR2 from the germline V gene are MDHEN and SYDVKM. V was trimmed by 1 base and J by 9 bases, leaving 13 bases between them. The CDR3 contains 15 residues. This chain's CDR3 is CASSLFEGAFSPLHF. CDR3 bases: TGTGCCAGCAGTTTATTTGAGGGAGCTTTTTCACCCCTCCACTTT.

The V gene is TRBV19, the J gene TRBJ2-6, with TRBD1 identical over 7 bases. Trimming removed 4 bases from V and 2 bases from J; junction bases left unmatched: 2. Germline-derived CDR1 and CDR2 are LNHDA and SQIVND (reference sequence). The CDR3 length is 15 residues. CDR3 amino acids: CASSRGGAGANVLTF. In nucleotides, the CDR3 is TGTGCCAGTAGTAGAGGGGGCGCTGGGGCCAACGTCCTGACTTTC.

The V gene is TRBV21-1, the J gene TRBJ2-7; the table assigns TRBD1, which was not confirmed against the DNA. TRBV21-1 is a pseudogene segment. The CDR3 is made up of 17 amino acids. CDR3 region: CASPCAGDRGVVYEQYV. DNA of the CDR3: TGTGCCAGCCCTTGTGCTGGGGACAGGGGAGTCGTCTACGAGCAGTACGTC.

The chain has TRBV14 and TRBJ2-3; 9 nucleotides align to TRBD2. V was pared by 4 bases and J by 3 bases, with 8 bases of the junction left unmatched. Germline V lookup: CDR1 SGHDN, CDR2 FVKESK. The CDR3 extends over 16 amino acids. The CDR3 sequence: CASSLHSGSGTDTQYF. The CDR3 DNA reads TGTGCCAGCAGCCTTCATAGCGGGAGTGGGACAGATACGCAGTATTTT.

V gene TRBV28 combines with J gene TRBJ1-1, with 9 bases identical to TRBD1. The germline V gene has CDR1 MDHEN and CDR2 SYDVKM. V shed 4 bases and J 11 bases; nucleotides not matched to a gene: 11. This CDR3 has 14 residues. The CDR3 protein is CASSSANRGHRAFF. CDR3 in DNA: TGTGCCAGCAGTTCCGCAAACAGGGGGCACCGGGCTTTCTTT.

V is TRBV5-4 and J is TRBJ1-2, with TRBD1 as a possible D gene (5 bases). Trimming pared 0 bases from V and 2 bases from J, leaving 11 bases between. Looked up from germline, CDR1 is SGHNT and CDR2 is YYREEE (reference sequence). This CDR3 region has 15 residues. The CDR3 region is CASSLGQGMNYGYTF. CDR3 nucleotides: TGTGCCAGCAGCTTGGGGCAGGGTATGAACTATGGCTACACCTTC.

The table lists this clone with a few counts. The J gene is TRBJ2-7, the V gene TRBV20-1, with D perhaps matching TRBD2 (5 bases). The germline CDR1 and CDR2 sequences are DFQATT and SNEGSKA (reference sequence). The CDR3 runs to 11 residues. Trimming took off 7 bases at V and 3 bases at J, with 10 bases between the two ends. The CDR3, as DNA: TGCAGTGTTGGCGGACTCTACGAGCAGTACTTC. Its translation: CSVGGLYEQYF.

In this sample, this clone turned up once. This same CDR3 is encoded by further DNA sequences in the sample. V usage is TRBV7-2 and J usage is TRBJ2-1, with 10 bases identical to TRBD2. The CDR3 spans 15 residues. Germline V gene lookup returns CDR1 SGHTA and CDR2 FQGNSA. The V and J ends lost 5 bases and 3 bases, in that order; junction bases with no gene match: 4. In DNA, the CDR3 is TGTGCCAGCAGCCCACGGACTAGCGGCTACAATGAGCAGTTCTTC. It encodes CASSPRTSGYNEQFF.

V usage is TRBV19 and J usage is TRBJ1-2, with D possibly being TRBD1 (6 bases). The germline V gene has CDR1 LNHDA and CDR2 SQIVND (reference sequence). The CDR3 totals 15 residues. Trimming removed 5 bases from V and 2 bases from J, with 15 bases in between. CDR3 DNA: TGTGCCAGTAGTGCCCACCTAACAGGGAACTATGGCTACACCTTC. Its protein product is CASSAHLTGNYGYTF.

The chain links TRBV28 to TRBJ2-7; D possibly corresponds to TRBD1 (6 bases). Per the germline V gene, CDR1 is MDHEN and CDR2 is SYDVKM. The CDR3 runs to 13 residues. V was trimmed by 5 bases and J by 3 bases, leaving 11 bases between them. In DNA, the CDR3 is TGTGCCAGCAGTACAGGGTTGATCTACGAGCAGTACTTC. Protein product: CASSTGLIYEQYF.

The chain is built from TRBV19 and TRBJ1-2, with 9 positions matching TRBD1. In germline, CDR1 is LNHDA, CDR2 SQIVND (reference sequence). This CDR3 region has 16 residues. V gave up 0 bases and J gave up 9 bases; unmatched junction bases: 11. CDR3 residues: CASSIDPTGGRHRYTF. Here the CDR3 DNA reads TGTGCCAGTAGTATAGACCCTACAGGGGGCCGACACCGCTACACCTTC.

This rearrangement joins TRBV5-1 to TRBJ1-3; 7 positions agree with TRBD1. Germline values: CDR1 SGHRS, CDR2 YFSETQ. J gave up 4 bases and V 3 bases, and 4 bases lay outside the gene matches. This CDR3 comprises 14 residues. CDR3 nucleotide sequence: TGCGCCAGCAGCTGGGGGACAGAAGGAAACACCATATATTTT. Translating it yields CASSWGTEGNTIYF. Using reference TRBV5-1 and TRBJ1-3 for the parts outside the CDR3, the full variable domain is KAGVTQTPRYLIKTRGQQVTLSCSPISGHRSVSWYQQTPGQGLQFLFEYFSETQRNKGNFPGRFSGRQFSNSRSEMNVSTLELGDSALYLCASSWGTEGNTIYFGEGSWLTVV.

The chain has TRBV18 and TRBJ1-2; D is uncertain. V gave up 3 bases and J gave up 2 bases, with 10 bases separating them. Germline assignment: CDR1 KGHSH and CDR2 LQKENI. This CDR3 contains 14 residues. This CDR3 reads CASSPSTANYGYTF. The DNA for the CDR3 is TGTGCCAGCTCACCCTCGACTGCGAACTATGGCTACACCTTC.

V is TRBV2 and J is TRBJ1-5; 10 bases agree with TRBD1. There are 17 residues in the CDR3. Germline V CDR1 and CDR2: SNHLY, FYNNEI. Germline trimming cut 6 bases from V and 0 bases from J; bases unmatched to any gene: 8. The CDR3, as DNA: TGTGCCAGCAGGGGGACAGGGGCGGATTATAGCAATCAGCCCCAGCATTTT. This codes for CASRGTGADYSNQPQHF.

The CDR3 DNA sequence: TGTGCCACCAGGCCCGGGACAGGGGAGACCCAGTACTTC. Its translation is CATRPGTGETQYF. The J gene is TRBJ2-5, the V gene TRBV10-3; the match to TRBD1 covers 9 bases. V gave up 10 bases and J gave up 5 bases; unmatched junction bases: 8. Per the germline V gene, CDR1 is ENHRY and CDR2 is SYGVKD. This CDR3 region has 13 residues.

This rearrangement joins TRBV27 to TRBJ1-5; D remains unclear. This CDR3 has 17 amino acids. Trimming cost V 3 bases and J 3 bases, with 18 bases left between them. The germline V gene encodes CDR1 MNHEY and CDR2 SMNVEV (reference sequence). CDR3: CASSFYPMGRHNQPQHF. The DNA for the CDR3 is TGTGCCAGCAGTTTTTACCCAATGGGGAGGCACAATCAGCCCCAGCATTTT.

The chain has TRBV2 and TRBJ2-1, with D perhaps TRBD1 (5 bases). Between the trimmed V and J ends, which lost 9 bases and 5 bases, there was a span of 11 bases. The germline CDR1 and CDR2 sequences are SNHLY and FYNNEI. The CDR3 totals 12 residues. CDR3 residues: CARQDKNNEQFF. For the CDR3, the DNA is TGTGCCAGACAGGACAAAAACAATGAGCAGTTCTTC.

V and J are TRBV6-5 and TRBJ1-5; TRBD1 might be the D (5 bases). CDR3 size: 16 residues. Trimming took off 2 bases at V and 6 bases at J, with 17 bases between the two ends. Germline V gene sequence: CDR1 MNHEY, CDR2 SVGAGI. CDR3 loop: CASSYGPVTVSQPQHF. As DNA, the CDR3 is TGTGCCAGCAGTTACGGTCCCGTGACAGTCAGTCAGCCCCAGCATTTT.

This chain links TRBV19 with TRBJ1-5; TRBD1 matches 9 bases. This CDR3 region has 17 residues. Germline CDR1 reads LNHDA; CDR2 reads SQIVND (reference sequence). J was trimmed by 4 bases and V by 4 bases; bases with no gene match: 11. The CDR3 sequence is CASSNPRGTGSNQPQHF. In nucleotides, the CDR3 is TGTGCCAGTAGTAACCCTAGAGGGACAGGGTCAAATCAGCCCCAGCATTTT. The entire variable domain, with the rest obtained from reference TRBV19 and TRBJ1-5, is as follows: DGGITQSPKYLFRKEGQNVTLSCEQNLNHDAMYWYRQDPGQGLRLIYYSQIVNDFQKGDIAEGYSVSREKKESFPLTVTSAQKNPTAFYLCASSNPRGTGSNQPQHFGDGTRLSIL.

This clone is a singleton in its sample. J is TRBJ2-7 and V is TRBV29-1, with 7 nucleotides matching TRBD1. The V gene's germline CDR1 is SQVTM and CDR2 ANQGSEA. Unmatched junction bases numbered 7, after V lost 6 bases and J lost 2 bases. This CDR3 contains 13 residues. The DNA for the CDR3 is TGCAGCGTCTACAGGGGAAATACCTACGAGCAGTACTTC. Translated: CSVYRGNTYEQYF.